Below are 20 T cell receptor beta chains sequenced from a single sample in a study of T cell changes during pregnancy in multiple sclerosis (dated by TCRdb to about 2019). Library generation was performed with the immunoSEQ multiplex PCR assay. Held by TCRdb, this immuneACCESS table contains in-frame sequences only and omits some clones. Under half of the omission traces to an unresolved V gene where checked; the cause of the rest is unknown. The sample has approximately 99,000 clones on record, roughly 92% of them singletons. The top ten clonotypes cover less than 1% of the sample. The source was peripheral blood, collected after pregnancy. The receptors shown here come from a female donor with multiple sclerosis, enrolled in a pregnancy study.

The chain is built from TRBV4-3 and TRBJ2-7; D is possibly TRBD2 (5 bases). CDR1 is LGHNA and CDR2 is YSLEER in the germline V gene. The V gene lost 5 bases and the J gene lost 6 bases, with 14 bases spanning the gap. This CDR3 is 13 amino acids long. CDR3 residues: CASSDRRAGEQYF. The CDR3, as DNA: TGCGCCAGCAGCGACCGTCGCGCGGGCGAGCAGTACTTC.

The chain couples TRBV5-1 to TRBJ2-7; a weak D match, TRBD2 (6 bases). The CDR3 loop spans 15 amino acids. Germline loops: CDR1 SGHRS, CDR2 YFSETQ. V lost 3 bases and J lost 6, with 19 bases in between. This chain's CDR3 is CASSSRLDLAAEQYF. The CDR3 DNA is TGCGCCAGCAGCTCTAGACTAGATTTGGCAGCCGAGCAGTACTTC.

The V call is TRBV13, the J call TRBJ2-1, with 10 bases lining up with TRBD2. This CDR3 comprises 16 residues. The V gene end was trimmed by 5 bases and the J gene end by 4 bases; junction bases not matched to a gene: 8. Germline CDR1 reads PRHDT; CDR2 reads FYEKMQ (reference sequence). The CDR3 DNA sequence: TGTGCCAGCAGCCCTGGTGGACTAGCGGATTACAATGAGCAGTTCTTC. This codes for CASSPGGLADYNEQFF.

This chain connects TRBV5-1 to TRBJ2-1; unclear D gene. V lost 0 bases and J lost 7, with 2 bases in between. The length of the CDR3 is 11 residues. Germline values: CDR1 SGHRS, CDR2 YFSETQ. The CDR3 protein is CASSLANEQFF. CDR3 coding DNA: TGCGCCAGCAGCTTGGCGAATGAGCAGTTCTTC.

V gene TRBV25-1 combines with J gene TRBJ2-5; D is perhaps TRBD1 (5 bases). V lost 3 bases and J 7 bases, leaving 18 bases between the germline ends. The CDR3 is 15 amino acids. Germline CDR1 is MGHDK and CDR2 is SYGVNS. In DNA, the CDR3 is TGTGCCAGCAGTGACCCAGCAGGGAATTGGGGGACCCAGTACTTC. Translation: CASSDPAGNWGTQYF.

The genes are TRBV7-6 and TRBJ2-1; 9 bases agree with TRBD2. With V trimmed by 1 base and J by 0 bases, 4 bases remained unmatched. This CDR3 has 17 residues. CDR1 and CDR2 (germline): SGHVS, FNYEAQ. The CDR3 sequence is CASSLGLAESSYNEQFF. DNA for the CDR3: TGTGCCAGCAGCTTAGGACTAGCGGAAAGCTCCTACAATGAGCAGTTCTTC.

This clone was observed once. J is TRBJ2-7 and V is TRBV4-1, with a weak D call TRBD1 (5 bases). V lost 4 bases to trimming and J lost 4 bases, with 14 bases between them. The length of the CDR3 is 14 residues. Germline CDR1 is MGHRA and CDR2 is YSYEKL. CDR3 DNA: TGCGCCAGCAGCCCACTCATAGGGGATTACGAGCAGTACTTC. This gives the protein CASSPLIGDYEQYF.

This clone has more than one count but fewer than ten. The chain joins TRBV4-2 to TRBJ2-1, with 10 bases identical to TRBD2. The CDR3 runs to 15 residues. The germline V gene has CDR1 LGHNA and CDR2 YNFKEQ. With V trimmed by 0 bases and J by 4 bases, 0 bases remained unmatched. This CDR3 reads CASSQEAGGYNEQFF. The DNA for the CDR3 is TGTGCCAGCAGCCAAGAAGCGGGAGGGTACAATGAGCAGTTCTTC.

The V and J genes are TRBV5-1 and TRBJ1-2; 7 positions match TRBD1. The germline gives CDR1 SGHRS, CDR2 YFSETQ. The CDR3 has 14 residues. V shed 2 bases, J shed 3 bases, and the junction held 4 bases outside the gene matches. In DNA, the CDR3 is TGCGCCAGCAGCTTATCCGGGACAGACTATGGCTACACCTTC. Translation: CASSLSGTDYGYTF.

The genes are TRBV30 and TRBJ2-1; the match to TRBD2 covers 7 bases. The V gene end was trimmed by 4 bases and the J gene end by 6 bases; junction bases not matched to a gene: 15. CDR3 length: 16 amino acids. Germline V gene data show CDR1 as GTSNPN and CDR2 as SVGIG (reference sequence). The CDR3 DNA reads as TGTGCCTGGAAGCCCGATTTGGCGGGAGACAGCAATGAGCAGTTCTTC. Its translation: CAWKPDLAGDSNEQFF.

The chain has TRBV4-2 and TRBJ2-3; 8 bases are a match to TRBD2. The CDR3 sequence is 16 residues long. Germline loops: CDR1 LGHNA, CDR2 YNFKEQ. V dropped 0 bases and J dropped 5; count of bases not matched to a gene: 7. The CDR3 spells CASSQEGSGKVDTQYF. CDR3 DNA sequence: TGTGCCAGCAGCCAAGAGGGTAGCGGGAAGGTAGATACGCAGTATTTT.

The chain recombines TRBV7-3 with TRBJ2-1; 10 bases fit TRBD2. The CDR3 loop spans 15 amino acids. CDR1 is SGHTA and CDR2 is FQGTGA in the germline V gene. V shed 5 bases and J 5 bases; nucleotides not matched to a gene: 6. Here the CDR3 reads CASSLLAGANNEQFF. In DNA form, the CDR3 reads TGTGCCAGCAGCCTTCTAGCGGGAGCTAACAATGAGCAGTTCTTC. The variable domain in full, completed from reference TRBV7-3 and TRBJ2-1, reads GAGVSQTPSNKVTEKGKYVELRCDPISGHTALYWYRQSLGQGPEFLIYFQGTGAADDSGLPNDRFFAVRPEGSVSTLKIQRTERGDSAVYLCASSLLAGANNEQFFGPGTRLTVL.

The CDR3 region is CASSTRTSGRRGEQFF. The CDR3, as DNA: TGTGCCAGCAGCACCCGGACTAGCGGGAGAAGAGGTGAGCAGTTCTTC. The rearrangement links TRBV14 to TRBJ2-1, with TRBD2 identical over 13 bases. This CDR3 contains 16 residues. Per the germline V gene, CDR1 is SGHDN and CDR2 is FVKESK. V was pared by 5 bases and J by 9 bases, with 10 bases of the junction left unmatched.

In nucleotides, the CDR3 is TGTGCCAGCAGCTTAACCGGGACAGGATCTAGTGAAGCTTTCTTT. Translation: CASSLTGTGSSEAFF. The gene calls are TRBV5-4 and TRBJ1-1; 8 bases are shared with TRBD1. There are 15 residues in the CDR3. Germline V CDR1 and CDR2: SGHNT, YYREEE (reference sequence). Trimming removed 2 bases from V and 7 bases from J; junction bases left unmatched: 10.

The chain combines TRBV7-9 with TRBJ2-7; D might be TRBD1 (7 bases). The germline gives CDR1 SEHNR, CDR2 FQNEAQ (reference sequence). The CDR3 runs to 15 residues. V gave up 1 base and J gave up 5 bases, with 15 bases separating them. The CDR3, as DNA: TGTGCCAGCAGCTTAGGATTGTCAGGGGGGCACGAGCAGTACTTC. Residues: CASSLGLSGGHEQYF.

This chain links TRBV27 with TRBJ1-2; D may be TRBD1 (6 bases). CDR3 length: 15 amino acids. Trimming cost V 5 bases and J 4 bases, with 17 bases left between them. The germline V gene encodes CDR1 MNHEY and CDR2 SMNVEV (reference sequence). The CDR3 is CASSLGGAVGYGYTF. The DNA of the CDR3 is TGTGCCAGCAGTCTAGGGGGGGCGGTAGGCTATGGCTACACCTTC.

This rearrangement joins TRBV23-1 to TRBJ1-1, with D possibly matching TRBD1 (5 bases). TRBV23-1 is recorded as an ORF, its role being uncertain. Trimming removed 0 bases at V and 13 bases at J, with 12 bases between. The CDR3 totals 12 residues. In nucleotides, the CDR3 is TGCGCCAGCAGTCAATCCGTTCTAAGGGGTTTCTTT. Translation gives CASSQSVLRGFF.

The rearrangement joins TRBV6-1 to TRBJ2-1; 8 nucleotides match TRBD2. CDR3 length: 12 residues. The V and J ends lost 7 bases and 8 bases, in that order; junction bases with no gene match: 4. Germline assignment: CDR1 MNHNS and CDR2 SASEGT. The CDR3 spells CASTYSGDEQFF. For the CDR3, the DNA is TGTGCCAGCACCTATAGCGGGGATGAGCAGTTCTTC.

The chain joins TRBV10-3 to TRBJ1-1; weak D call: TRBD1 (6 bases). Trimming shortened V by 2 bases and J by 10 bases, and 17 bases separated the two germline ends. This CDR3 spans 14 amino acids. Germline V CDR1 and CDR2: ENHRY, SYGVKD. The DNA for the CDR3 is TGTGCCATCAGTGAGATGGTGGGGGGGCTTGGAGCTTTCTTT. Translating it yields CAISEMVGGLGAFF.

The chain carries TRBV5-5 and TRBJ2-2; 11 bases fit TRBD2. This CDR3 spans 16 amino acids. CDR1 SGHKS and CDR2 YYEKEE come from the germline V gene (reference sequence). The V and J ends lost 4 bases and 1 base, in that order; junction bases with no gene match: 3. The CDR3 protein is CASSLGTSGNTGELFF. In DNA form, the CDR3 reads TGTGCCAGCAGCCTCGGGACTAGCGGGAACACCGGGGAGCTGTTTTTT.